The 6 T cell receptor beta chains listed next were all sequenced from one sample in a study of blood T cell repertoires in COVID-19. The repertoire was sequenced with immunoSEQ multiplex PCR; TCRdb's copy has only in-frame clones and lacks some. Among about 150,000 clones listed, roughly 82% were seen once. Source material: peripheral blood. The receptors come from a woman in her 50s with acute or convalescent COVID-19.

This rearrangement joins TRBV28 to TRBJ2-1, with 13 positions matching TRBD2. After removal of 6 bases from V and 9 bases from J, the junction contained 8 bases not matched to a gene. From germline, CDR1 is MDHEN and CDR2 SYDVKM. The length of the CDR3 is 15 residues. The CDR3 here is CASSPGLAGVGEQFF. The CDR3 nucleotides are TGTGCCAGCAGCCCTGGACTAGCGGGAGTCGGTGAGCAGTTCTTC.

The chain links TRBV18 to TRBJ1-1; 7 bases agree with TRBD1. The CDR3 contains 13 residues. Looked up from germline, CDR1 is KGHSH and CDR2 is LQKENI. V lost 3 bases and J lost 7; bases outside the gene matches: 5. This CDR3 is CASSPPGQVEAFF. Here the CDR3 DNA reads TGTGCCAGCTCACCCCCCGGACAGGTTGAAGCTTTCTTT.

This rearrangement joins TRBV29-1 to TRBJ2-5; TRBD2 matches at 7 bases. CDR1 SQVTM and CDR2 ANQGSEA come from the germline V gene. The CDR3 loop spans 16 amino acids. The junction had 14 bases not matched to a gene; V was cut back by 3 bases and J by 4 bases. CDR3 sequence reads: CSVEGGGEGLRETQYF. As DNA, the CDR3 is TGCAGCGTTGAGGGGGGAGGGGAGGGCCTGAGAGAGACCCAGTACTTC.

The chain uses TRBV15 and TRBJ2-1; 8 bases align to TRBD2. The ends lost 1 base at V and 4 bases at J; junction bases unmatched: 3. CDR1 is LNHNV, CDR2 YYDKDF, per germline (reference sequence). There are 15 residues in the CDR3. The CDR3, as DNA: TGTGCCACCAGCAGAGCCGCGGGGGGTTACAATGAGCAGTTCTTC. Protein: CATSRAAGGYNEQFF.

This clone was seen only once. The rearrangement joins TRBV5-1 to TRBJ1-6; D uncertain. V gave up 0 bases and J gave up 7 bases, with 14 bases separating them. CDR3 length equals 16 residues. Looked up from germline, CDR1 is SGHRS and CDR2 is YFSETQ. The CDR3 nucleotides are TGCGCCAGCAGCTTGGGATCGGGGTCGGAGAATTCACCCCTCCACTTT. Its translation: CASSLGSGSENSPLHF.

In this sample, this clone turned up a few times. This chain connects TRBV5-1 to TRBJ2-7; possible D gene TRBD1, 5 bases. This CDR3 has 16 residues. Germline CDR1 is SGHRS and CDR2 is YFSETQ. V lost 5 bases to trimming and J lost 7 bases, with 25 bases between them. CDR3 sequence (DNA): TGCGCCAGCAGTAAGAACGGTGGGGCTTCGATGGGGGAGCAGTACTTC. Amino acids: CASSKNGGASMGEQYF.